Sequencing of this T cell receptor (beta chain) was carried out in a study of T cells in localized non-small cell lung cancer. Study-wide findings and caveats: Higher blood T cell density went with longer overall survival. Heterogeneity is still possible, as just one tumor region was sequenced. The study found T cell clonality highest in uninvolved adjacent lung, above tumor.

Produced via immunoSEQ multiplex PCR; TCRdb's table is partial and in-frame only. The data show approximately 3,200 clones, with about 29% seen just once and about 8% held by the top ten. This clone was recorded only once. Antigen: not known. The source material was lung tumor tissue, sampled before any cancer treatment. This TCR was sampled from a man aged 35 to 69 with stage I lung adenocarcinoma.

The DNA of the CDR3 is TGCAGCGTAGCATGGGGCCTATATGGCTACACCTTC. Translating it yields CSVAWGLYGYTF. The rearrangement uses TRBV29-1 and TRBJ1-2; tentatively, D is TRBD1 (5 bases). The V gene's germline CDR1 is SQVTM and CDR2 ANQGSEA. Trimming cost V 6 bases and J 5 bases, with 13 bases left between them. The length of the CDR3 is 12 residues.